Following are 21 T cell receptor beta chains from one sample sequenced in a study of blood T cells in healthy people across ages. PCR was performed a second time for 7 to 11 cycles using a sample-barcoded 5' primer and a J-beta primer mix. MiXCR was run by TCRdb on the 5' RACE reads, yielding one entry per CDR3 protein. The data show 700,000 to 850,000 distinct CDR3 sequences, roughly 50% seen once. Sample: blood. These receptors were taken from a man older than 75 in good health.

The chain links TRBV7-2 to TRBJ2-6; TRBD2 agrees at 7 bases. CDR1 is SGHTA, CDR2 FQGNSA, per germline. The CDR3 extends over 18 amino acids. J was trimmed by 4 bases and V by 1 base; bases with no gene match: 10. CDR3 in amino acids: CASSLGEGGSAGANVLTF. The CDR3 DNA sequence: TGTGCCAGCAGCTTAGGGGAGGGTGGTTCTGCCGGGGCCAACGTCCTGACTTTC.

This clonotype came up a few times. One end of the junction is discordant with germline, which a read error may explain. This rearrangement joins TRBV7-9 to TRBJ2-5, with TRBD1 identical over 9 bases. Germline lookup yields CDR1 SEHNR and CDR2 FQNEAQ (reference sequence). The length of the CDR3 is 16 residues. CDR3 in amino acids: CASSPITGGGQETQYF. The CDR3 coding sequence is TGTGCCAGCAGCCCCATTACAGGGGGCGGCCAAGAGACTCAGTACTTC.

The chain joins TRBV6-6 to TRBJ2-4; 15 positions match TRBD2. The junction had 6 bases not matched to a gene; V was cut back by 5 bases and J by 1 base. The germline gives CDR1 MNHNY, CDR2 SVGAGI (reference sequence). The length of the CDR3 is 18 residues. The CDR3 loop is CASSRTSGRAGAKNIQYF. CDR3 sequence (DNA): TGTGCCAGCAGTCGGACTAGCGGGAGGGCCGGGGCCAAAAACATTCAGTACTTC.

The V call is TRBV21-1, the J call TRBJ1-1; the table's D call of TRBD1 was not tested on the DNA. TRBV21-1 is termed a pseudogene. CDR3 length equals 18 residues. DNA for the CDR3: TGTGCCAGCAGCAAACTCCCTCAGTTCGGACAGATGAACACTGAAGCTTTCTTT. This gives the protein CASSKLPQFGQMNTEAFF.

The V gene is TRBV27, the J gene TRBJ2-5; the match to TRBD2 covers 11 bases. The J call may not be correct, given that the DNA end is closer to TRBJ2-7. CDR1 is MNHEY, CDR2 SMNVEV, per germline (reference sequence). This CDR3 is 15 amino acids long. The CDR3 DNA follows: TGTGCCAGCACCCAAGGGCCTAGCGGGGGGAACGAGCAGTACTTC. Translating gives CASTQGPSGGNEQYF.

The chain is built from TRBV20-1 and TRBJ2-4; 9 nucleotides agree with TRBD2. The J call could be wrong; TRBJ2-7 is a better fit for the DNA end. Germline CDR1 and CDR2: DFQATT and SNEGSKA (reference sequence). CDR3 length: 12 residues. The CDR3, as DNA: TGCAGTGCTTCCGGGACTAGCCTCGAGCAGTACTTC. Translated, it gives CSASGTSLEQYF.

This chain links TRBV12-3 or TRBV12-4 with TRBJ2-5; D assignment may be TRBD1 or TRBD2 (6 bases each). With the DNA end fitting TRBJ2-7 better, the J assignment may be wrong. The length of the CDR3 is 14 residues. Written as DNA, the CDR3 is TGTGCCAGCAGTTCCGGGGGCCGCCCCCCCGAGCAGTACTTC. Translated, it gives CASSSGGRPPEQYF.

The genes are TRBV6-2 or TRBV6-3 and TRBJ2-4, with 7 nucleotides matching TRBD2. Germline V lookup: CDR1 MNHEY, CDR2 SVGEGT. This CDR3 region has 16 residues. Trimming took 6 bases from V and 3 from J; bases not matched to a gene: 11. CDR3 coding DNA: TGTGCCAGCAGATCTAGCGGCCGCGGAAACAAAAACATTCAGTACTTC. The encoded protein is CASRSSGRGNKNIQYF.

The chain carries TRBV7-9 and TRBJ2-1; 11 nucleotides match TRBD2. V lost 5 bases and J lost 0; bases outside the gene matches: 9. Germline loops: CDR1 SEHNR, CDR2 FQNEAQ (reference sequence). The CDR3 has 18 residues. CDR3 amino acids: CASSATGGLADSYNEQFF. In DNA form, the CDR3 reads TGTGCCAGCAGCGCCACCGGGGGACTAGCGGACTCCTACAATGAGCAGTTCTTC. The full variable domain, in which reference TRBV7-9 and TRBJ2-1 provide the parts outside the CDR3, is DTGVSQNPRHKITKRGQNVTFRCDPISEHNRLYWYRQTLGQGPEFLTYFQNEAQLEKSRLLSDRFSAERPKGSFSTLEIQRTEQGDSAMYLCASSATGGLADSYNEQFFGPGTRLTVL.

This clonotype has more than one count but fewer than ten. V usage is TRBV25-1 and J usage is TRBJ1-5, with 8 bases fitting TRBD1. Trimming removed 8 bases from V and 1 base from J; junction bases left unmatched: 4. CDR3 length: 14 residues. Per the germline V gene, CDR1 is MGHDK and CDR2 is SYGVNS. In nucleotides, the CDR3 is TGTGCCAGCTCTGGGACAGGCAGCAATCAGCCCCAGCATTTT. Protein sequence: CASSGTGSNQPQHF. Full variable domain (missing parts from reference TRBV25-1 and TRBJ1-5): EADIYQTPRYLVIGTGKKITLECSQTMGHDKMYWYQQDPGMELHLIHYSYGVNSTEKGDLSSESTVSRIRTEHFPLTLESARPSHTSQYLCASSGTGSNQPQHFGDGTRLSIL.

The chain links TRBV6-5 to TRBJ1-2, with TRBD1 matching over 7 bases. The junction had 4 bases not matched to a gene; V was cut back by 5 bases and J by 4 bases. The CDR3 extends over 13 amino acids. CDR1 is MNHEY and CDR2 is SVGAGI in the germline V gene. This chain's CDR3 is CASSVGQFYGYTF. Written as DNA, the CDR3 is TGTGCCAGCAGTGTGGGACAGTTCTATGGCTACACCTTC.

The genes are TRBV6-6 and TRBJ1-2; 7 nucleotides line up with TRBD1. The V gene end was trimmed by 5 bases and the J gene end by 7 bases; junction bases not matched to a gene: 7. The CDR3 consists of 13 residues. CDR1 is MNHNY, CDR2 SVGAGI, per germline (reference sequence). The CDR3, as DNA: TGTGCCAGCAGTCCCCGAGGGGGCGGTGGCTACACCTTC. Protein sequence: CASSPRGGGGYTF.

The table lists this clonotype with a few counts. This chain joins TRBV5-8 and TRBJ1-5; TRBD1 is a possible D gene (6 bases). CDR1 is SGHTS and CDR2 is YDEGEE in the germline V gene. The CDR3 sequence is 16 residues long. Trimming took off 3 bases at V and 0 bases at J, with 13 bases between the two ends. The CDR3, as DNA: TGTGCCAGCAGCTCGATGACGGGACATAGCAATCAGCCCCAGCATTTT. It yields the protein CASSSMTGHSNQPQHF.

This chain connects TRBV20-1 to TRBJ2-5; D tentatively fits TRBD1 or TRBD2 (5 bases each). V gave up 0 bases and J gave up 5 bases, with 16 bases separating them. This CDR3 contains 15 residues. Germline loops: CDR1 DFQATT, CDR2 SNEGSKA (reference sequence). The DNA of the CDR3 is TGCAGTGCTAGAGATGGCAGGGACCCTGGGGAGACCCAGTACTTC. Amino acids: CSARDGRDPGETQYF.

The CDR3 DNA follows: TGTGCCAGCAGCCAAGGGCTAGCAGGAAACGATGAGCAGTTCTTC. Translating gives CASSQGLAGNDEQFF. The chain joins TRBV3-1 to TRBJ2-1, with a possible D match to TRBD2 (5 bases). The CDR3 length is 15 residues. Germline CDR1 and CDR2: LGHDT and YNNKEL (reference sequence). Trimming removed 1 base from V and 8 bases from J, with 15 bases in between.

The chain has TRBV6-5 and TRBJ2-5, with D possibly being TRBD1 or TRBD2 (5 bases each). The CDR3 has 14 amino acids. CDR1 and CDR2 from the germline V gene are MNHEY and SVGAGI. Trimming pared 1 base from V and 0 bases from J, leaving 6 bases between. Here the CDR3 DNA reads TGTGCCAGCAGTTACTGGGGGAACCAAGAGACCCAGTACTTC. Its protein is CASSYWGNQETQYF.

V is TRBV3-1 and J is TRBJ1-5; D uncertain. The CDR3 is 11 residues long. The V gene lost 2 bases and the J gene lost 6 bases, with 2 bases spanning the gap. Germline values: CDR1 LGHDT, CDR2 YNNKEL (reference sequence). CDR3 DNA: TGTGCCAGCAGCCAATGTCAGCCCCAGCATTTT. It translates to CASSQCQPQHF. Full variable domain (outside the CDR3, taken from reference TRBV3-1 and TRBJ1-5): DTAVSQTPKYLVTQMGNDKSIKCEQNLGHDTMYWYKQDSKKFLKIMFSYNNKELIINETVPNRFSPKSPDKAHLNLHINSLELGDSAVYFCASSQCQPQHFGDGTRLSIL.

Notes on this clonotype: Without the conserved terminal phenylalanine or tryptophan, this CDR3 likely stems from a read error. The CDR3 DNA sequence: TGTGCCAGCAGCGCCCTGACAGGGAACTATGGCTACACCTTA. It is translated as CASSALTGNYGYTL. The chain links TRBV25-1 to TRBJ1-2; the match to TRBD1 covers 7 bases. The CDR3 totals 14 residues. V lost 6 bases, J lost 2 bases, and 6 bases stayed unmatched. Per germline, CDR1 MGHDK and CDR2 SYGVNS.

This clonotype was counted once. CDR3 sequence: CASSLDPRVSYNEQYF. The DNA for the CDR3 is TGTGCCAGCAGCTTAGATCCCAGGGTGTCATACAATGAGCAGTACTTC. The J gene is TRBJ2-5, the V gene TRBV11-3; possible D gene TRBD1, 5 bases. The V end was cut by 0 bases, the J end by 11 bases, with 22 bases between. CDR1 and CDR2 (germline): SGHNT, YENEEA. The CDR3 loop spans 16 amino acids.

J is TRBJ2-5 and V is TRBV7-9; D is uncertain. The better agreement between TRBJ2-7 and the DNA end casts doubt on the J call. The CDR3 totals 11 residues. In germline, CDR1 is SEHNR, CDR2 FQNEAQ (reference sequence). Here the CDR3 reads CASSLFAEQYF. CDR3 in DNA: TGTGCCAGCAGCTTATTTGCCGAGCAGTACTTC.

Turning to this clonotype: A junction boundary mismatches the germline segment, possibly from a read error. For the CDR3, the DNA is TGTGCCACCAGGAGAGACCGTGGACTAGCCCTCAGCTCCTACAATGAGCAGTTCTTC. Translation gives CATRRDRGLALSSYNEQFF. The V gene is TRBV15, the J gene TRBJ2-1; TRBD2 matches at 8 bases. CDR1 LNHNV and CDR2 YYDKDF come from the germline V gene (reference sequence). CDR3 length: 19 amino acids.